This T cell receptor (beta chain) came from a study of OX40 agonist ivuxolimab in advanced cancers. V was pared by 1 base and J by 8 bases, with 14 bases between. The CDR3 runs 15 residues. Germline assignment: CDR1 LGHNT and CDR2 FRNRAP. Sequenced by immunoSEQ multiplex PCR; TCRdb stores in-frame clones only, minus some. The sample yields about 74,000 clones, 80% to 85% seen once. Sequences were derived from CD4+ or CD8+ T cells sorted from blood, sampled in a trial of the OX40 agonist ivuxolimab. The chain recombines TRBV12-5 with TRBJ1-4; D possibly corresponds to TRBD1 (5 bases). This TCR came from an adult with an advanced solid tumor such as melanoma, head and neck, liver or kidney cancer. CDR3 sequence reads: CASGLDGKGTEKLFF. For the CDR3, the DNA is TGTGCTAGTGGTTTGGACGGGAAGGGGACGGAAAAACTGTTTTTT. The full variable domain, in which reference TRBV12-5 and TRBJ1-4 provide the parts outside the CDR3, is DARVTQTPRHKVTEMGQEVTMRCQPILGHNTVFWYRQTMMQGLELLAYFRNRAPLDDSGMPKDRFSAEMPDATLATLKIQPSEPRDSAVYFCASGLDGKGTEKLFFGSGTQLSVL.